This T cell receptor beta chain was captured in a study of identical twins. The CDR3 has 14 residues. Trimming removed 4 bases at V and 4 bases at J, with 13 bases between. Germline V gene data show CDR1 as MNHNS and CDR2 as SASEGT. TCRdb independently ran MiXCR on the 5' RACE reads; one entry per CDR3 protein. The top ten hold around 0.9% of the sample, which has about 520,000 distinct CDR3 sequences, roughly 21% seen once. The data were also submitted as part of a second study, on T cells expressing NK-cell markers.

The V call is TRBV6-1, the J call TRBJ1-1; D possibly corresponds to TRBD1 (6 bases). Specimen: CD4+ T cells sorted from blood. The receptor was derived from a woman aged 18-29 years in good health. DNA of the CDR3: TGTGCCAGCAGTGGGCAGGGGTCTGGCACTGAAGCTTTCTTT. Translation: CASSGQGSGTEAFF.